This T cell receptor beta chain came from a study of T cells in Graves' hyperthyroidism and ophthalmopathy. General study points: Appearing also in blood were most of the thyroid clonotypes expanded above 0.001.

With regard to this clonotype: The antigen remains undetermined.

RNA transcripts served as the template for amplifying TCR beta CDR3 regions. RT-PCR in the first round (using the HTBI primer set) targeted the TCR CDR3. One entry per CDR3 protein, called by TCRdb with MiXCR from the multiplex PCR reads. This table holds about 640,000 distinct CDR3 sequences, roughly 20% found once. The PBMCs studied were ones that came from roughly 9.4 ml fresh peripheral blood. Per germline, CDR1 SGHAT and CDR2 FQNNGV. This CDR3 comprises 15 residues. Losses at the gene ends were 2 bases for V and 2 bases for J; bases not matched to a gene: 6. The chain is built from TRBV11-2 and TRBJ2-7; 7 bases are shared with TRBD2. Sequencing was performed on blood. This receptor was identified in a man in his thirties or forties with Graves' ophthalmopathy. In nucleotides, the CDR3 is TGTGCCAGCAGCTTACTAGTCGCGGGAGCCTACGAGCAGTACTTC. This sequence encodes CASSLLVAGAYEQYF.